The clone carrying this T cell receptor (beta chain) was detected once. Its antigen is not known. These data originate in a study of T cell responses to AZD1222 COVID-19 vaccine. The study's findings and limits: Following two doses of AZD1222, Spike-specific TCR breadth and depth rose.

V lost 5 bases and J 0 bases, leaving 17 bases between the germline ends. Germline V gene sequence: CDR1 KGHSH, CDR2 LQKENI. The CDR3 extends over 17 amino acids. Using immunoSEQ multiplex PCR, the repertoire was profiled, and TCRdb retains in-frame clones only, with some absent. The sample has more than 85,000 clones, roughly nine tenths seen once. This sequence originates from an adult in good health. Material: peripheral blood, obtained on day 0 of AZD1222 vaccination. This chain connects TRBV18 to TRBJ1-3; perhaps TRBD1 as D (5 bases). CDR3 region: CASSSPARGYSGNTIYF. The CDR3 DNA follows: TGTGCCAGCTCATCGCCCGCGAGGGGATACTCTGGAAACACCATATATTTT.